The entry below gives a single T cell receptor (beta chain) sequence along with its context. Germline V CDR1 and CDR2: MNHEY, SMNVEV (reference sequence). CDR3 size: 16 residues. The trim removed 8 bases at V and 12 bases at J, leaving 13 bases unmatched. In the source study's methods: It was from reference gene primer amplification that nucleated cell counts were estimated. Only in-frame clones appear in the TCRdb table, and some are missing; sequencing was by immunoSEQ multiplex PCR. V, J and clone size are those of that table, while D and trimming were read from the DNA. The data contain 200,000 to 250,000 clones, approximately 82% of them singletons. The data originate from a study of blood T cell repertoires in COVID-19. Cohort allocation depended upon clinical history that participants reported.

The chain couples TRBV27 to TRBJ2-1, with 16 positions matching TRBD2. The clonotype comes from a man in his forties who had recovered from COVID-19. The sample was PBMCs or T cells enriched from blood (not recorded which). CDR3 nucleotide sequence: TGTGCCAGCGGGATGGGACTAGCGGGAGGGCCAGGCGGGCAGTTCTTC. This gives the protein CASGMGLAGGPGGQFF.